A single T cell receptor beta chain is shown here with its context. Its antigen is not known. Assay used: immunoSEQ multiplex PCR; TCRdb lists only in-frame clones, some missing. The sample lists thousands of clones, around 15% occurring once. CDR1 is SGHRS, CDR2 YFSETQ, per germline. V lost 4 bases to trimming and J lost 7 bases; unmatched junction nucleotides: 9. The CDR3 runs 15 residues. The sample comes from a study of tumour-infiltrating T cells in Burkitt lymphoma. Background on the study: This cohort included all epidemiological subtypes of Burkitt lymphoma. Study-wide results and limits: Public clonotypes, several, appeared across numerous Burkitt lymphoma patients.

The clonotype originates from a human donor with Burkitt lymphoma. The material sequenced was tumor tissue. V gene TRBV5-1 combines with J gene TRBJ1-4; TRBD1 agrees at 8 bases. CDR3 region: CASSETGTGVEKLFF. The CDR3 DNA follows: TGCGCCAGCAGCGAAACCGGGACAGGTGTTGAAAAACTGTTTTTT.